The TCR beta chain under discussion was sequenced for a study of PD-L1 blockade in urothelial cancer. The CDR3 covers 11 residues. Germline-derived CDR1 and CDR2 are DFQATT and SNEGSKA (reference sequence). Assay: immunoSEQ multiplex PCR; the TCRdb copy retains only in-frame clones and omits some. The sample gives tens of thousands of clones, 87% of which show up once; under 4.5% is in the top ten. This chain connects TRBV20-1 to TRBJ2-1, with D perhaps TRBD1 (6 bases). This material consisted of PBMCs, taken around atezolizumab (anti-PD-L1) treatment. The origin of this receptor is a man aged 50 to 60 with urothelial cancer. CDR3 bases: TGCAGAGCCGGACAGTTGGGCGAGCAGTTCTTC. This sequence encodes CRAGQLGEQFF.